This TCR beta chain originates from a study of blood T cell repertoires in COVID-19. Per the study methods: The assay estimated nucleated cells by amplifying reference gene primers. Sequencing was performed with immunoSEQ multiplex PCR; in TCRdb, only in-frame clones are kept and a portion is missing. Clone size and V and J calls were adopted from that table, with D and trimming inferred from the DNA. The sample lists under 150,000 clones, around 89% occurring once. CDR3 length equals 15 residues. Trimming took 7 bases from V and 0 from J, leaving 16 bases between them. Germline CDR1 and CDR2: MDHEN and SYDVKM.

The chain uses TRBV28 and TRBJ2-7, with a possible D match to TRBD1 (5 bases). Sequences were obtained from PBMCs or T cells enriched from blood (not recorded which). The TCR was taken from a young woman with acute COVID-19. Here the CDR3 reads CASKSDSYSSYEQYF. CDR3 nucleotide sequence: TGTGCCAGCAAATCAGACAGTTATAGCTCCTACGAGCAGTACTTC.